What follows describes a single TCR beta chain. These data belong to a study of blood T cell repertoires in COVID-19. Study as a whole: The study drew acute and convalescent COVID-19 samples from the United States, Italy and Spain.

Repertoires were generated with immunoSEQ multiplex PCR, while TCRdb's copy carries only in-frame clones and drops some. This table has roughly 100,000 clones, about nine tenths appearing once. Trimming pared 1 base from V and 5 bases from J, leaving 12 bases between. The germline gives CDR1 SNHLY, CDR2 FYNNEI. CDR3 length: 14 amino acids. The chain joins TRBV2 to TRBJ2-7; D unclear. The specimen sequenced was peripheral blood. This receptor was obtained from a woman aged 45-65 years with COVID-19, enrolled during active disease. The DNA of the CDR3 is TGTGCCAGCAGTGAAGGGGCAGCATTCGACGAGCAGTACTTC. Residues: CASSEGAAFDEQYF. The variable domain in full, completed from reference TRBV2 and TRBJ2-7, reads EPEVTQTPSHQVTQMGQEVILRCVPISNHLYFYWYRQILGQKVEFLVSFYNNEISEKSEIFDDQFSVERPDGSNFTLKIRSTKLEDSAMYFCASSEGAAFDEQYFGPGTRLTVT.